The entry that follows covers one T cell receptor (beta chain) sequence. The antigen this receptor binds is unknown. No base qualities exist here, and no much larger clone lies one base off it. The intended sense of this specimen's time point label: baseline before first vaccination. Samples from vaccinated people were obtained from the UK trials COV001 and COV002, which included a single-blind randomized controlled phase 2/3 trial of AZD1222 (ChAdOx1 nCoV-19) in healthy adults. Trial participant PBMC samples were collected at day 0 and day 28 after the second dose for TCRbeta chain sequencing. The data were obtained in a study of T cell responses to AZD1222 COVID-19 vaccine (dated by TCRdb to the early 2020s). In the study overall: AZD1222 recipients given second doses at about 4 weeks or at about 12 weeks were pooled, since spike-specific TCR depth and breadth were not found to differ between the two schedules. TCR sequencing was performed for fewer than 250 trial participants, of whom roughly 200 were given two doses of AZD1222 and 26 were given two doses of MenACWY control vaccine. Enrollment into the trials was organized by age into subgroups of 18-55, 56-69 and 70-plus years, and those subgroups contained roughly 150, 30 and 60 TCR-sequenced participants, respectively.

The CDR3 regions of human TCRbeta chains were analyzed by immunosequencing. Concerning the study's data processing: Repertoire TCRs were checked for matches against a reference library of SARS-CoV-2-specific TCRs that had been generated using the MIRA antigen-specificity platform. Breadth was defined as the fraction of unique TCRs that were SARS-CoV-2-associated. Depth was defined as the fraction of total T cells that were SARS-CoV-2-associated. Using the MIRA data, every spike-specific TCR was mapped to the spike region that the TCR reacted to and assigned to either a CD4 or a CD8 class. Log10-transformed breadth and depth values were compared by one-way ANOVA with Sidak's multiple comparisons tests. The table comes from immuneACCESS by way of TCRdb, which keeps in-frame sequences with V and J called. Part of the clones is missing from these tables; in studies checked, under half for an unresolved V gene and the rest for unknown reasons. V, J and clone size reflect that table, while D and trimming were determined from the DNA. The sample profile shows 98,000 or so clones; 93% of them were found once. The top ten hold less than 5% of the sample.

The germline V gene provides CDR1 SNHLY and CDR2 FYNNEI. Its CDR3 holds 15 amino acids, cysteine through phenylalanine. Only the CDR3 portion is preserved as DNA: 45 bases, with reading frame beginning at the first base. V trim: 4 bases; J trim: 8 bases; unmatched bases: 7. The full study reports these points: The whole spike protein was spanned by vaccine-associated CD4 TCRs, and dominant responses were seen in regions 160-218 and 743-854. In the small 56-69-year group, the increase in depth fell short of significance, most likely because of low power. Because no day 14 peak-response samples were available, the repertoires could be characterized only after the peak T cell response. After two AZD1222 doses, spike-specific TCR breadth and depth were significantly higher than at day 0 and than in MenACWY recipients. Participants were mostly white British, with more females than males. The authors suggested clonal diversity may have been underestimated. Epitopes outside the regions mutated in the B.1.351 and B.1.1.7 variants were reportedly recognized by nearly half of the unique spike-specific TCRs. Only six AZD1222 recipients were SARS-CoV-2 seropositive at baseline, limiting conclusions about previously exposed vaccinees.

The TCR originated in an adult in good health. The sequence joins TRBV2 to TRBJ1-4, with 10 bases in between that match TRBD1. The sequencing used peripheral blood, collected on day 0 of AZD1222 vaccination. The nucleotide sequence is TGTGCCAGCAGTGTTTCGACAGGGGGCCGAGAAAAACTGTTTTTT. Translated, this is CASSVSTGGREKLFF.